Listed below are T cell receptor beta chains from one sample, sequenced in a study of T cell responses to AZD1222 COVID-19 vaccine. Assay used: immunoSEQ multiplex PCR; TCRdb lists only in-frame clones, some missing. The sample has roughly 100,000 clones, 85% to 90% seen once. Source: peripheral blood, taken on day 0 of AZD1222 vaccination. All receptors come from an adult in good health. Both conserved end residues are trimmed from each CDR3. Each record gives: clone size, D gene, V gene, CDR3 protein. D genes are given only for firm matches. Expanded clones are given a class, and other clones once, few, many or no size at all.

clone size: .
D gene: .
V gene: TRBV30
CDR3 protein: ASNMGPVYEQY

clone size: .
D gene: .
V gene: TRBV2
CDR3 protein: ASSVRQGNSPLH

clone size: once
D gene: .
V gene: TRBV29-1
CDR3 protein: SVAIWTAEAF

clone size: .
D gene: .
V gene: TRBV5-1
CDR3 protein: ASSAGGTEAF

clone size: .
D gene: .
V gene: TRBV20-1
CDR3 protein: SASHGNTIY

clone size: .
D gene: TRBD1
V gene: TRBV7-2
CDR3 protein: ASSPQGTANYGYT

clone size: .
D gene: .
V gene: TRBV29-1
CDR3 protein: SGARGWGEAF

clone size: .
D gene: .
V gene: TRBV7-9
CDR3 protein: ASSLGGREYEQY

clone size: .
D gene: .
V gene: TRBV23-1
CDR3 protein: ASGQGATGELF

clone size: .
D gene: .
V gene: TRBV5-4
CDR3 protein: ASSPQGSSSYEQY

clone size: .
D gene: TRBD2
V gene: TRBV19
CDR3 protein: ASSSAGGTQY

clone size: .
D gene: TRBD1
V gene: TRBV7-9
CDR3 protein: ASSRTGGDNSPLH

clone size: .
D gene: TRBD1
V gene: TRBV5-1
CDR3 protein: ASSLVQGADGYT

clone size: .
D gene: .
V gene: TRBV10-2
CDR3 protein: ASSGIDRRYGYT

clone size: .
D gene: .
V gene: TRBV7-9
CDR3 protein: ASSRSNEKLF

clone size: .
D gene: .
V gene: TRBV5-6
CDR3 protein: ASSAGDRNQPQH

clone size: .
D gene: .
V gene: TRBV6-2/TRBV6-3
CDR3 protein: ASSPPGSWGTEAF

clone size: .
D gene: .
V gene: TRBV27
CDR3 protein: ASSSVRDNTEAF

clone size: .
D gene: TRBD2
V gene: TRBV7-9
CDR3 protein: ATGGLSYEQY

clone size: .
D gene: .
V gene: TRBV29-1
CDR3 protein: SACLRSSYEQY

clone size: .
D gene: .
V gene: TRBV11-2
CDR3 protein: ASSPLSLGVYT

clone size: .
D gene: .
V gene: TRBV5-1
CDR3 protein: ASSPRVGGQTDTQY

clone size: .
D gene: .
V gene: TRBV3-1/TRBV3-2
CDR3 protein: ASSQERGGETQY

clone size: .
D gene: .
V gene: TRBV2
CDR3 protein: ASSEALGGTEAF

clone size: .
D gene: TRBD2
V gene: TRBV5-4
CDR3 protein: ASSLKSSGLTDTQY

clone size: .
D gene: .
V gene: TRBV6-4
CDR3 protein: ASSAHSTGELF

clone size: .
D gene: .
V gene: TRBV30
CDR3 protein: AWSRAGRTEKLF

clone size: .
D gene: TRBD2
V gene: TRBV3-1/TRBV3-2
CDR3 protein: ASSQAWTSRTDTQY

clone size: .
D gene: TRBD1
V gene: TRBV29-1
CDR3 protein: SAETGDRYGYT

clone size: .
D gene: .
V gene: TRBV9
CDR3 protein: ASSRSYNEQF

clone size: .
D gene: .
V gene: TRBV7-2
CDR3 protein: ASSPKGGAGYQPQH

clone size: .
D gene: TRBD1
V gene: TRBV14
CDR3 protein: ASSPTVYPGGGYT

clone size: .
D gene: TRBD2
V gene: TRBV11-3
CDR3 protein: ASSLEVGLAGANEQF

clone size: .
D gene: .
V gene: TRBV4-1
CDR3 protein: ASSQEPGSTEAF

clone size: once
D gene: .
V gene: TRBV5-6
CDR3 protein: ASSLEGRKLF

clone size: .
D gene: .
V gene: TRBV5-1
CDR3 protein: ASSSRSYSGTEAF